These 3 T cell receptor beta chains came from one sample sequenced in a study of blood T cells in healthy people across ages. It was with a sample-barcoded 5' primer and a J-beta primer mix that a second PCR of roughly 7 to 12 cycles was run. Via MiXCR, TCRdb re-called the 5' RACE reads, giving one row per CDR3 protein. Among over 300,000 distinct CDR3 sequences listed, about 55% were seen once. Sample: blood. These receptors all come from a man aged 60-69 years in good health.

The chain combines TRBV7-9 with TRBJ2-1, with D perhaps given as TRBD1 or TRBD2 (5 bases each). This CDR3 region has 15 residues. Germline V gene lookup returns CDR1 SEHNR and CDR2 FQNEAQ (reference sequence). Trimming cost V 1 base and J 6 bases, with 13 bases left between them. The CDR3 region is CASSLVGVAGNEQFF. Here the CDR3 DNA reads TGTGCCAGCAGCTTAGTGGGGGTCGCCGGCAATGAGCAGTTCTTC.

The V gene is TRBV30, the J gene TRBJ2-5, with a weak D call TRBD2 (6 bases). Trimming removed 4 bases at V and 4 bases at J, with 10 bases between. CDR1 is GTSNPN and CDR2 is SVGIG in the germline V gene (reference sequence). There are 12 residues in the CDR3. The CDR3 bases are TGTGCCTGGAAACAAGCGGGAGAGACCCAGTACTTC. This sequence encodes CAWKQAGETQYF.

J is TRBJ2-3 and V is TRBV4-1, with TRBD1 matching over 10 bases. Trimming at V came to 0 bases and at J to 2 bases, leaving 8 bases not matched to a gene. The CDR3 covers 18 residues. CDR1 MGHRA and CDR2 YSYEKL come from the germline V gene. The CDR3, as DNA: TGCGCCAGCAGCCAAGAGGGAGGGACAGGGGCCTCCACAGATACGCAGTATTTT. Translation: CASSQEGGTGASTDTQYF.